This T cell receptor beta chain was identified in a study of T cell responses to AZD1222 COVID-19 vaccine. CDR3 length: 12 residues. Germline V CDR1 and CDR2: MNHEY, SMNVEV (reference sequence). The germline V and J ends were trimmed by 5 bases and 5 bases, with 9 bases remaining between them. Sequencing was performed with immunoSEQ multiplex PCR; in TCRdb, only in-frame clones are kept and a portion is missing. Of around 80,000 clones in the sample, 90% were seen once. The sequences come from peripheral blood, collected on day 0 of AZD1222 vaccination. The clonotype originates from an adult in good health. V gene TRBV27 combines with J gene TRBJ1-1; maybe TRBD1 (6 bases). The CDR3: CASSPQGTEAFF. The CDR3 nucleotides are TGTGCCAGCAGTCCCCAGGGGACTGAAGCTTTCTTT.